This T cell receptor beta chain was recorded in a study of T-cell reconstitution after alpha-beta-depleted transplantation in children. This clonotype was seen ten or more times. The library targeted TCRbeta and was prepared with unique molecular identifiers. From the PCR reads, TCRdb called clonotypes with MiXCR, one entry per CDR3 protein. The sample lists hundreds of thousands of distinct CDR3 sequences, around 15% seen once, with approximately 44% in the top ten. There are 16 residues in the CDR3. Looked up from germline, CDR1 is SGHTA and CDR2 is FQGNSA. Trimming stripped 1 base from V and 0 bases from J, with 7 bases between.

The receptor comes from a male patient under 10 years old who had a stem cell transplant for acute lymphoblastic leukemia, so the T cells may come from the graft donor. This material consisted of PBMCs, mostly from graft donor cells, taken 360 days after TCRalphabeta/CD19-depleted stem cell transplant. This chain links TRBV7-2 with TRBJ2-6; D not certain. The CDR3, as DNA: TGTGCCAGCAGCTTAGAAAGGGTCTCTGGGGCCAACGTCCTGACTTTC. Protein product: CASSLERVSGANVLTF.